The 4 T cell receptor beta chains presented below share a single source sample, sequenced in a study of CXCR3-negative and CXCR3-positive naive CD8 T cells. UMI-tagged TRB cDNA libraries were built via 5' RACE. TCRdb re-called the 5' RACE reads and gives one entry per CDR3 protein, without DNA. Its listing shows 140,000 to 150,000 distinct CDR3 sequences. Overall study results and limits: Compared with CXCR3-negative naive cells, CXCR3-positive naive cells showed more hydrophobic TRB CDR3s.

Antigens for these TCRs are unknown. Specimen: naive CXCR3+ CD8+ T cells from blood. The subset here: CD45RO-CCR7+CD27+CD95- naive CD8+ T cells expressing CXCR3 (TNR3+). The receptor set was obtained from a human donor in good health. Some clones in this sample may be carry-over from other donors' samples.

The V and J genes are TRBV7-2 and TRBJ2-7; TCRdb names TRBD2, which stays unverified in the absence of DNA. The CDR3 is made up of 15 amino acids. Germline V gives CDR1 SGHTA, CDR2 FQGNSA. CDR3 sequence: CASSPLAGGTYEQYF.

The V gene is TRBV30, the J gene TRBJ2-3. CDR1 is GTSNPN, CDR2 SVGIG, per germline (reference sequence). The CDR3 sequence is 15 residues long. The CDR3 loop reads CAWSEYGQATDTQYF.

The chain joins TRBV30 to TRBJ2-7. Germline assignment: CDR1 GTSNPN and CDR2 SVGIG (reference sequence). The CDR3 spans 13 residues. The CDR3 is CAWSEGSHYEQYF.

The chain carries TRBV6-2 or TRBV6-3 and TRBJ2-7; TCRdb lists TRBD1, though no DNA is available to test this call. Germline values: CDR1 MNHEY, CDR2 SVGEGT. The length of the CDR3 is 15 residues. The CDR3 reads CASSYWGQDSYEQYF.